The present T cell receptor (beta chain) was sequenced within a study of blood T cell repertoires in COVID-19. Study summary: T cells, B-cell-depleted T cells, or PBMCs provided the cDNA or gDNA that served as material.

From germline, CDR1 is SEHNR and CDR2 FQNEAQ (reference sequence). The CDR3 length is 14 residues. V lost 3 bases and J lost 5, with 11 bases in between. In the original workflow: The authors estimated nucleated cell counts from reference gene primer amplification. This table comes from immunoSEQ multiplex PCR, and its TCRdb copy is limited to in-frame clones, with some not included. From that table come the V and J calls and clone size; the DNA was used to work out D and trimming. The table lists 65,000 to 95,000 clones, around 85% of them singletons. The receptor was derived from a man aged 25-45 years with acute or convalescent COVID-19. Sample: peripheral blood. The chain is built from TRBV7-9 and TRBJ2-1; D gene unclear. The CDR3 bases are TGTGCCAGCAGCTTCCCATTCGGTGACAATGAGCAGTTCTTC. It codes for CASSFPFGDNEQFF.